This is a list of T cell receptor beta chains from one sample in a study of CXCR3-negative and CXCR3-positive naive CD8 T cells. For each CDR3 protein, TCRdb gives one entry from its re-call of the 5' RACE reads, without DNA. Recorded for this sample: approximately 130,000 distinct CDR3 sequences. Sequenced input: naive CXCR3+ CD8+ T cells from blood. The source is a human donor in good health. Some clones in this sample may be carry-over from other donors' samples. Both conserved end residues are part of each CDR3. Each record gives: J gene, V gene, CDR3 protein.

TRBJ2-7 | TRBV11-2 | CASSLIGSYEQYF
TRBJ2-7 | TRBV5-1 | CASSLGLGLAGTYEQYF
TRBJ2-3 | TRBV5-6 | CASSLVGLGRPDTQYF
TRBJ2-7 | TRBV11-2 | CASSLASLAGTYEQYF
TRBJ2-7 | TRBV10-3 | CAINIQPAGAGEEQYF
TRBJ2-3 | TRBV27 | CASSLRRGTDTQCF
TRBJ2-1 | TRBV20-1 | CSARGLLSFNDEQFF
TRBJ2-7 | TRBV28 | CASSLWEAYEQYF
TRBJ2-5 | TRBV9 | CASSVDGTSGETQYF
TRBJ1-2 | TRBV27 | CASSPRQTTNYGYTF
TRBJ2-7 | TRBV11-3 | CASSTRQYKEQYF
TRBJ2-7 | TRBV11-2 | CASSPGPEQYF
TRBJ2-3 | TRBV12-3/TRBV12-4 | CASSPIPSGGDVDTQYF
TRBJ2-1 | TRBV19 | CASSIKAGIYNEQFF
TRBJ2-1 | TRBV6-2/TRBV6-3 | CASSQTGGYNEQFF
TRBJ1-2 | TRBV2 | CASSEGYKLTYGYTF
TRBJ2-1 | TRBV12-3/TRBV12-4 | CASTYSSYNEQFF
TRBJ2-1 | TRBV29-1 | CSVARENDRYNEQFF
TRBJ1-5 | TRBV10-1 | CAREDRGHRRGNQPQHF
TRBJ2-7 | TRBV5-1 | CASSLEAGAYEQYF
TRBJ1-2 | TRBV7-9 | CASSETGAGYTF
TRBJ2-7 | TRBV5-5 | CASSLTLMWQGYEQYF
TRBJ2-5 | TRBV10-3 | CAISGGNRIRQETQYF
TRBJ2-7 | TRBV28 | CASSLRLPTYEQYF
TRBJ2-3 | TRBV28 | CASSYTYTQYF
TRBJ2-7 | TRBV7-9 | CASSPQGAHEQYF
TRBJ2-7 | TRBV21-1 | CASSKEGSQGPKYEQYF
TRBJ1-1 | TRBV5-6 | CASRDNVNTEAFF
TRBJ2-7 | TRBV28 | CASSSDLTGVYEQYF
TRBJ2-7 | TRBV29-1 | CSVWGDKYSSYEQYF
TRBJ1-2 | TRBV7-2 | CASSSGPTLWGYTF
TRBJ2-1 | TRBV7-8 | CASSLMTGAYNEQFF
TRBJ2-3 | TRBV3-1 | CASSASAGETDTQYF
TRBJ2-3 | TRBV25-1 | CASSVGADTQYF
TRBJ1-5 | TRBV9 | CASSETGLVNQPQHF
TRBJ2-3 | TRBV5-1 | CASSLSPGLPSTDTQYF
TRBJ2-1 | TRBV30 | CAWTGGGEQFF
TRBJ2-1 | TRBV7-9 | CASSLLTDEQFF
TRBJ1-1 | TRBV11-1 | CASSFQYTEAFF
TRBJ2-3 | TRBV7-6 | CASSLALAGGPATQYF
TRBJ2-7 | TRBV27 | CASSLGTGGREQYF
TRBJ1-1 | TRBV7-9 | CASSPEIAEAFF
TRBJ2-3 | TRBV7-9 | CASTSGSSTDTQYF
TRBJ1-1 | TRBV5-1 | CASSLWTTNTEAFF
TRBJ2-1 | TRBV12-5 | CATALAGEKRGSYNEQFF
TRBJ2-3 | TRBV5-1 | CASSLVLAGGKTSTDTQYF
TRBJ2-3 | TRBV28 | CASSFLRGTDTQYF
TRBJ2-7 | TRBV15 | CASGTGFGLSEQYF
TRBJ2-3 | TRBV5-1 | CASSLVGSGGPDTQYF
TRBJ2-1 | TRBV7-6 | CASSFGTGDNEQFF
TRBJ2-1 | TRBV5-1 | CASSSGRPPSYNEQFF
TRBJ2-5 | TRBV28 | CASSLPTGWETQYF
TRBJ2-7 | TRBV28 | CASSLGTNYEQYF
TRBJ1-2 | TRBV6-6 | CASSYSTSDYGYTF